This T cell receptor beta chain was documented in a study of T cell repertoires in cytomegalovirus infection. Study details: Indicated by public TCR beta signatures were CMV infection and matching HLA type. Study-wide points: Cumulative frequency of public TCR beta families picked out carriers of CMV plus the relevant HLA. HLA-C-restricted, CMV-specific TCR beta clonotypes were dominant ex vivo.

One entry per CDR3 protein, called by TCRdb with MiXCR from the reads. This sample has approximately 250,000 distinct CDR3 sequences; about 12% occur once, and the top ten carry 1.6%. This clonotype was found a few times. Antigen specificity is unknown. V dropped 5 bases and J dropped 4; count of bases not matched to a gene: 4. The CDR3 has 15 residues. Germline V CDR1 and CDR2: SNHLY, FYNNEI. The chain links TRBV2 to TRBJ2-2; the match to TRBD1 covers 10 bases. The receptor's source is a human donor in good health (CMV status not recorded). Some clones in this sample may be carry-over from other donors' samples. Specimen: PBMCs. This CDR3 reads CASSSTGGSTGELFF. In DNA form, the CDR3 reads TGTGCCAGCAGTTCGACAGGGGGCAGCACCGGGGAGCTGTTTTTT.